This is a list of T cell receptor beta chains from one sample in a study of CD8 T cells in ankylosing spondylitis. TCRdb reprocessed the 5' RACE reads with MiXCR, giving one entry per CDR3 protein. The table shows approximately 340,000 distinct CDR3 sequences, with about 14% occurring only once. The sample was blood, either unsorted or a sorted T cell fraction (not recorded which). These receptors were obtained from a male donor with ankylosing spondylitis or in good health (not recorded which). Both conserved end residues are part of each CDR3. Fields, in order: D gene, J gene, clone size, V gene, CDR3 DNA, CDR3 protein. The D gene is left open where the match is weak. The size of a clone is reported for some rows only, either as once, few or many, or as a class for expanded clones.

d_gene: -; j_gene: TRBJ2-2; abundance: few; v_gene: TRBV10-3; CDR3nt: TGTGCCATCAGTGAGACCCGGACAGAAAACACCGGGGAGCTGTTTTTT; CDR3aa: CAISETRTENTGELFF
d_gene: TRBD1; j_gene: TRBJ1-1; abundance: many; v_gene: TRBV5-1; CDR3nt: TGCGCCAGCAGCTTGGATGGACAGGGGAACACTGAAGCTTTCTTT; CDR3aa: CASSLDGQGNTEAFF
d_gene: TRBD2; j_gene: TRBJ2-3; abundance: -; v_gene: TRBV20-1; CDR3nt: TGCAGTGCTAGTTGGGAGGGACCGCTGTATTTT; CDR3aa: CSASWEGPLYF
d_gene: TRBD2; j_gene: TRBJ2-1; abundance: few; v_gene: TRBV5-1; CDR3nt: TGCGCCAGCAGCTTCTACGGGACTAGCGGTTCCAATGAGCAGTTCTTC; CDR3aa: CASSFYGTSGSNEQFF
d_gene: -; j_gene: TRBJ2-7; abundance: many; v_gene: TRBV5-1; CDR3nt: TGCGCCAGCAGCTTGGCTCTCACAGCTTCGATCTACGAGCAGTACTTC; CDR3aa: CASSLALTASIYEQYF
d_gene: -; j_gene: TRBJ1-5; abundance: few; v_gene: TRBV5-1; CDR3nt: TGCGCCAGCAGCTTAGAACCGGCGACAGGCCTCAATCAGCCCCAGCATTTT; CDR3aa: CASSLEPATGLNQPQHF
d_gene: -; j_gene: TRBJ1-1; abundance: -; v_gene: TRBV5-4; CDR3nt: TGTGCCAGCAGGCCGGGAGGACTGAACACTGAAGCTTTCTTT; CDR3aa: CASRPGGLNTEAFF
d_gene: -; j_gene: TRBJ1-2; abundance: -; v_gene: TRBV12-3/TRBV12-4; CDR3nt: TGTGCCAGCAGCCGGAGGGGGGTGAACGGCTACACCTTC; CDR3aa: CASSRRGVNGYTF
d_gene: -; j_gene: TRBJ1-2; abundance: -; v_gene: TRBV6-5; CDR3nt: TGTGCCAGCAGCCACGAGGGGTTTGGCTACACCTTC; CDR3aa: CASSHEGFGYTF
d_gene: -; j_gene: TRBJ2-1; abundance: -; v_gene: TRBV6-1; CDR3nt: TGTGCCAGCAGTGTCCCCCACCACAATGAGCAGTTCTTC; CDR3aa: CASSVPHHNEQFF
d_gene: -; j_gene: TRBJ1-1; abundance: many; v_gene: TRBV3-1; CDR3nt: TGTGCCAGCGAGGGAGTCGGAACTGAAGCTTTCTTT; CDR3aa: CASEGVGTEAFF
d_gene: -; j_gene: TRBJ2-2; abundance: few; v_gene: TRBV20-1; CDR3nt: TGCAGTGCTAGGCCCATCGTACACGGTAGCACCGGGGAGCTGTTTTTT; CDR3aa: CSARPIVHGSTGELFF
d_gene: -; j_gene: TRBJ1-2; abundance: few; v_gene: TRBV29-1; CDR3nt: TGCAGCGTTGAATATTTGGTAAACTATGGCTACACCTTC; CDR3aa: CSVEYLVNYGYTF
d_gene: -; j_gene: TRBJ1-4; abundance: many; v_gene: TRBV2; CDR3nt: TGTGCCAGCAGGCGGAGGACGGCAACTAATGAAAAACTGTTTTTT; CDR3aa: CASRRRTATNEKLFF
d_gene: -; j_gene: TRBJ1-1; abundance: many; v_gene: TRBV3-1; CDR3nt: TGTGCCAGCAGCCAATTAACAGCCACTGAAGCTTTCTTT; CDR3aa: CASSQLTATEAFF
d_gene: TRBD2; j_gene: TRBJ2-1; abundance: few; v_gene: TRBV10-2; CDR3nt: TGCGCCAGCAGTGGGGAGACTAGCGGGAAGGTTGAGCAGTTCTTC; CDR3aa: CASSGETSGKVEQFF
d_gene: -; j_gene: TRBJ2-7; abundance: -; v_gene: TRBV20-1; CDR3nt: TGCAGTGCCGGGGAGCGGCCCCTGACCTACGAGCAGTACTTC; CDR3aa: CSAGERPLTYEQYF
d_gene: TRBD1; j_gene: TRBJ2-7; abundance: many; v_gene: TRBV12-3/TRBV12-4; CDR3nt: TGTGCCAGCAGTTTGGGAAGGGGGCGAAGCGAGCAGTACTTC; CDR3aa: CASSLGRGRSEQYF
d_gene: TRBD1; j_gene: TRBJ1-1; abundance: few; v_gene: TRBV10-3; CDR3nt: TGTGCCATCAGTCCTGGACAGGGAGACACTGAAGCTTTCTTT; CDR3aa: CAISPGQGDTEAFF
d_gene: -; j_gene: TRBJ2-1; abundance: many; v_gene: TRBV3-1; CDR3nt: TGTGCCAGCAGCCTAGGGGTAATACGGTTCTTC; CDR3aa: CASSLGVIRFF
d_gene: TRBD2; j_gene: TRBJ2-5; abundance: few; v_gene: TRBV20-1; CDR3nt: TGCAGTGCTAAGGGGACTAGCGTGAAAGAGACCCAGTACTTC; CDR3aa: CSAKGTSVKETQYF
d_gene: TRBD1; j_gene: TRBJ2-1; abundance: -; v_gene: TRBV5-1; CDR3nt: TGCGCCAGCAGCTTGACAGGGGGCCGAGGGAATGAGCAGTTCTTC; CDR3aa: CASSLTGGRGNEQFF
d_gene: -; j_gene: TRBJ2-3; abundance: -; v_gene: TRBV20-1; CDR3nt: TGCTGTGCTAAGGCCTGGGGACGGGAAGGCACAGATACGCAGTATTTT; CDR3aa: CCAKAWGREGTDTQYF
d_gene: TRBD1; j_gene: TRBJ2-2; abundance: -; v_gene: TRBV12-3/TRBV12-4; CDR3nt: TGTGCCAGCAGTTACCCCGGGACAGGGTATACCGGGGAGCTGTTTTTT; CDR3aa: CASSYPGTGYTGELFF
d_gene: -; j_gene: TRBJ2-1; abundance: -; v_gene: TRBV20-1; CDR3nt: TGCAGTGCCAGAAGAAGATACGATGAGCAGTTCTTC; CDR3aa: CSARRRYDEQFF
d_gene: TRBD1; j_gene: TRBJ1-6; abundance: few; v_gene: TRBV5-6; CDR3nt: TGTGCCAGCAGGCCCGGGACAGGGGTTTCACCCCTCCACTTT; CDR3aa: CASRPGTGVSPLHF
d_gene: -; j_gene: TRBJ2-1; abundance: -; v_gene: TRBV20-1; CDR3nt: TGCAGTGCTAGAGACGGATGGGGGGACTCCAATGAGCAGTTCTTC; CDR3aa: CSARDGWGDSNEQFF
d_gene: TRBD1; j_gene: TRBJ1-2; abundance: -; v_gene: TRBV7-2; CDR3nt: TGTGCCAGCAGCTTAGGGCGCAGGGGGGGTGGCTACACCTTC; CDR3aa: CASSLGRRGGGYTF
d_gene: TRBD1; j_gene: TRBJ2-1; abundance: few; v_gene: TRBV30; CDR3nt: TGTGCCTGGAGTGCGAGGGACAGGCAGGGGAACAATGAGCAGTTCTTC; CDR3aa: CAWSARDRQGNNEQFF
d_gene: -; j_gene: TRBJ2-4; abundance: -; v_gene: TRBV15; CDR3nt: TGTGCCACCAGCAGAACCGGGACTCCGGGACAGTACTTC; CDR3aa: CATSRTGTPGQYF